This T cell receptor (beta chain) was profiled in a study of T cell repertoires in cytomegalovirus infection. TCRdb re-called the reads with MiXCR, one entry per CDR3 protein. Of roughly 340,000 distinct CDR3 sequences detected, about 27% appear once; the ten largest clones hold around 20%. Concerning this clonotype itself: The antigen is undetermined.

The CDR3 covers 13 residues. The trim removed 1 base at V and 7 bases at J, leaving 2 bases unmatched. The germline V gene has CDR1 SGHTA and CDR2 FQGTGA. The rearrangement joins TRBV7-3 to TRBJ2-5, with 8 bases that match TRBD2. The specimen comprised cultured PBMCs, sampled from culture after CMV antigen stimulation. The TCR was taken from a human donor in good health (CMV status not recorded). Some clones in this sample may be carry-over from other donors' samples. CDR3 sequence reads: CASSLRAGGTQYF. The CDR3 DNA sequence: TGTGCCAGCAGCTTAAGGGCGGGAGGGACCCAGTACTTC.